The sample holds many counts of the clone carrying this TCR beta chain. The antigen is not known. Trimming stripped 2 bases from V and 0 bases from J, with 6 bases between. The CDR3 contains 14 residues. The data were taken from a study of response to subunit inactivated influenza vaccine. TCRdb analysed the RT-PCR reads with MiXCR anew, one entry per CDR3 protein. The table includes around 200,000 distinct CDR3 sequences, about 12% detected once. Whole-study findings and limits: T cells newly recruited by each seasonal influenza vaccination are few, the authors suggested.

This sample was shared with a second study, whose subject was T cells expressing NK-cell markers. According to that study: Scientists made TCR beta cDNA using 5'RACE template switching with UMIs.

The specimen comprised CD8+ T cells sorted from PBMCs, sampled 11 to 12 days after vaccination. The TCR was taken from a man aged 50-60 years who received an inactivated influenza vaccine. The rearrangement uses TRBV12-3 or TRBV12-4 and TRBJ2-3, with D unresolved. DNA for the CDR3: TGTGCCAGCAGTTTACTAACTAGCACAGATACGCAGTATTTT. Residues: CASSLLTSTDTQYF.